Shown below are 17 T cell receptor beta chains from a single sample sequenced in a study of blood T cell repertoires in COVID-19. Profiled with immunoSEQ multiplex PCR; TCRdb holds only in-frame clones, not every one. The sample holds roughly 450,000 clones; about 90% are singletons and the top ten take around 0.6%. Material: PBMCs or T cells enriched from blood (not recorded which). These receptor sequences come from a man aged 18 to 29 who had recovered from COVID-19.

This clone has just one count. The chain couples TRBV7-6 to TRBJ2-7, with 11 positions matching TRBD1. Losses at the gene ends were 4 bases for V and 3 bases for J; bases not matched to a gene: 2. The CDR3 consists of 14 residues. CDR1 and CDR2 from the germline V gene are SGHVS and FNYEAQ. CDR3 nucleotides: TGTGCCAGCAGCTCCGGGACAGGGGGCTACGAGCAGTACTTC. Its protein product is CASSSGTGGYEQYF.

The rearrangement joins TRBV6-5 to TRBJ1-6; D possibly corresponds to TRBD1 (5 bases). The CDR3 sequence is 14 residues long. V lost 8 bases to trimming and J lost 3 bases, with 11 bases between them. Germline V gives CDR1 MNHEY, CDR2 SVGAGI. CDR3 coding DNA: TGTGCCAGCGTGGAAGGGGTCTATAATTCACCCCTCCACTTT. Translation gives CASVEGVYNSPLHF.

V gene TRBV7-9 combines with J gene TRBJ2-2, with 9 nucleotides matching TRBD2. V shed 0 bases, J shed 1 base, and the junction held 0 bases outside the gene matches. CDR3 size: 16 residues. Germline V lookup: CDR1 SEHNR, CDR2 FQNEAQ (reference sequence). CDR3: CASSLASGRNTGELFF. In DNA, the CDR3 is TGTGCCAGCAGCTTAGCTAGCGGGAGGAACACCGGGGAGCTGTTTTTT.

The J gene is TRBJ2-7, the V gene TRBV28, with D tentatively TRBD1 (5 bases). The CDR3 totals 14 residues. V was pared by 4 bases and J by 0 bases, with 10 bases between. Germline V gene lookup returns CDR1 MDHEN and CDR2 SYDVKM. CDR3 protein: CASSSGWGSYEQYF. In DNA, the CDR3 is TGTGCCAGCAGTTCAGGGTGGGGCTCCTACGAGCAGTACTTC.

V is TRBV19 and J is TRBJ1-1; a weak D match, TRBD1 (5 bases). This CDR3 is 14 amino acids long. CDR1 and CDR2 (germline): LNHDA, SQIVND (reference sequence). V lost 9 bases, J lost 4 bases, and 18 bases lay in between. The chain's CDR3 is CASRLGGVGTEAFF. Written as DNA, the CDR3 is TGTGCCAGCCGCCTTGGAGGGGTTGGCACTGAAGCTTTCTTT.

Only one count was recorded for this clone. The chain joins TRBV5-5 to TRBJ2-6; possibly TRBD2 for D (6 bases). Trimming removed 4 bases at V and 3 bases at J, with 11 bases between. Germline V gene sequence: CDR1 SGHKS, CDR2 YYEKEE (reference sequence). The CDR3 spans 15 residues. CDR3 bases: TGTGCCAGCAGCCCAGGGACTGTTGGGGCCAACGTCCTGACTTTC. This sequence encodes CASSPGTVGANVLTF.

This chain uses TRBV29-1 with TRBJ2-3, with 8 bases lining up with TRBD1. V trimming: 3 bases; J trimming: 1 base; junction bases outside the gene matches: 6. The CDR3 consists of 15 residues. The germline V gene has CDR1 SQVTM and CDR2 ANQGSEA. The CDR3, as DNA: TGCAGCGTTGAGACTCCGGGACAGGGCACAGATACGCAGTATTTT. It specifies CSVETPGQGTDTQYF.

This chain uses TRBV28 with TRBJ2-3; 11 positions agree with TRBD2. With 6 bases clipped from V and 4 bases from J, the junction kept 15 bases outside the gene matches. The CDR3 length is 18 residues. Germline CDR1 MDHEN, CDR2 SYDVKM. The CDR3 DNA is TGTGCCAGCAGCGCGGGACAGACTAGCGGGACCCCCCCAGATACGCAGTATTTT. It translates to CASSAGQTSGTPPDTQYF.

The gene calls are TRBV9 and TRBJ1-2; 8 bases line up with TRBD1. With V trimmed by 3 bases and J by 4 bases, 11 bases remained unmatched. This CDR3 is built from 16 residues. Germline loops: CDR1 SGDLS, CDR2 YYNGEE. CDR3 sequence (DNA): TGTGCCAGCAGCGAGTCACAGGGGGACTGGGCCTATGGCTACACCTTC. Protein sequence: CASSESQGDWAYGYTF.

This clone was picked up one time. This chain links TRBV7-9 with TRBJ2-1; TRBD1 agrees at 8 bases. In germline, CDR1 is SEHNR, CDR2 FQNEAQ (reference sequence). The CDR3 totals 15 residues. After removal of 2 bases from V and 3 bases from J, the junction contained 3 bases not matched to a gene. CDR3 DNA: TGTGCCAGCAGCTTACCAGGGGGCTTCTACAATGAGCAGTTCTTC. This codes for CASSLPGGFYNEQFF. The full variable domain, rest sourced from reference TRBV7-9 and TRBJ2-1, is DTGVSQNPRHKITKRGQNVTFRCDPISEHNRLYWYRQTLGQGPEFLTYFQNEAQLEKSRLLSDRFSAERPKGSFSTLEIQRTEQGDSAMYLCASSLPGGFYNEQFFGPGTRLTVL.

This chain joins TRBV28 and TRBJ2-1; possible D gene TRBD2, 5 bases. Germline V gene data show CDR1 as MDHEN and CDR2 as SYDVKM. Trimming removed 8 bases from V and 6 bases from J, with 32 bases in between. The length of the CDR3 is 19 residues. The CDR3 protein is CASPPPRPVTSKRVNEQFF. The CDR3 DNA reads as TGTGCCAGCCCGCCACCCCGGCCCGTCACTAGTAAAAGGGTCAATGAGCAGTTCTTC. Full variable domain (rest looked up from reference TRBV28 and TRBJ2-1): DVKVTQSSRYLVKRTGEKVFLECVQDMDHENMFWYRQDPGLGLRLIYFSYDVKMKEKGDIPEGYSVSREKKERFSLILESASTNQTSMYLCASPPPRPVTSKRVNEQFFGPGTRLTVL.

J is TRBJ2-2 and V is TRBV14; 8 bases align to TRBD1. The CDR3 consists of 16 residues. CDR1 is SGHDN, CDR2 FVKESK, per germline. J lost 0 bases, V lost 3 bases, and 3 bases had no gene match. Here the CDR3 reads CASSQWTGTNTGELFF. The DNA for the CDR3 is TGTGCCAGCAGCCAGTGGACAGGGACGAACACCGGGGAGCTGTTTTTT.

The chain carries TRBV7-8 and TRBJ1-1; no reliable D call. The V gene's germline CDR1 is SGHVS and CDR2 FQNEAQ. The CDR3 has 12 amino acids. V was clipped by 5 bases and J by 2 bases, with 6 bases between them. DNA for the CDR3: TGTGCCAGCAGCCGAACTAACACTGAAGCTTTCTTT. Protein sequence: CASSRTNTEAFF.

The CDR3 here is CASSPRGGAGEKLFF. The CDR3 DNA follows: TGTGCCAGCTCACCCCGTGGGGGGGCAGGTGAAAAACTGTTTTTT. The chain uses TRBV18 and TRBJ1-4; D perhaps matches TRBD1 (6 bases). The CDR3 spans 15 residues. V lost 3 bases to trimming and J lost 7 bases, with 15 bases between them. CDR1 and CDR2 (germline): KGHSH, LQKENI.

V and J are TRBV12-3 or TRBV12-4 and TRBJ2-1, with 8 bases aligning to TRBD2. This CDR3 is built from 13 residues. Germline trimming cut 5 bases from V and 12 bases from J; bases unmatched to any gene: 9. This CDR3 is CASSPSGTSAQFF. Here the CDR3 DNA reads TGTGCCAGCAGTCCGTCCGGGACTAGTGCGCAGTTCTTC.

The chain carries TRBV9 and TRBJ1-2; D may be TRBD1 (6 bases). The CDR3 is made up of 13 amino acids. Deletions cut 3 bases from V and 5 bases from J, with 11 bases between. The germline CDR1 and CDR2 sequences are SGDLS and YYNGEE. DNA of the CDR3: TGTGCCAGCAGCGAACAGGGACATTATGGCTACACCTTC. Translated, it gives CASSEQGHYGYTF.

The chain recombines TRBV10-3 with TRBJ2-2; 13 nucleotides align to TRBD2. After removal of 6 bases from V and 6 bases from J, the junction contained 10 bases not matched to a gene. Germline V gene data show CDR1 as ENHRY and CDR2 as SYGVKD. This CDR3 region has 17 residues. CDR3 sequence: CAISGTSGTPSSGELFF. The CDR3 DNA follows: TGTGCCATCAGCGGGACTAGCGGGACCCCTAGCTCCGGGGAGCTGTTTTTT.